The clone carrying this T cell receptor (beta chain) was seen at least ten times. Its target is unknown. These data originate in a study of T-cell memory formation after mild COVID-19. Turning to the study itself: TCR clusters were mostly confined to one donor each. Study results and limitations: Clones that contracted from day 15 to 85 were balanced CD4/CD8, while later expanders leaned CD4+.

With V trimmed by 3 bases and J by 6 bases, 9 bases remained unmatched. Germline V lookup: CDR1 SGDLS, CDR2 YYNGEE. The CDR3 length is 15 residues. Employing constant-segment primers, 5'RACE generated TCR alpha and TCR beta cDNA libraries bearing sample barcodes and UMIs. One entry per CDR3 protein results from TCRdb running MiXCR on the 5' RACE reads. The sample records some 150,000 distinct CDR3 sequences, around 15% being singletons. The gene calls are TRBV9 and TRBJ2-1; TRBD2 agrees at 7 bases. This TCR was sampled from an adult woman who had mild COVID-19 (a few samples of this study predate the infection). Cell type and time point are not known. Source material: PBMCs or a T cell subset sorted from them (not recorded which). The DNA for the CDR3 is TGTGCCAGCAGCGCCTCAAATCGGGGGGTCAATGAGCAGTTCTTC. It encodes CASSASNRGVNEQFF.